The 26 T cell receptor beta chains reported below all come from one sample, sequenced in a study of beta chain features in type 1 diabetes. The authors reverse transcribed all of the isolated RNA, so sequencing captured expressed TCRB transcripts. The assay was immunoSEQ multiplex PCR, and TCRdb's table has in-frame clones only and misses some. This table holds 150,000 to 180,000 clones, around 10% found once. Sequenced material: central memory CD4+ T cells from blood. These receptors were taken from a young man in good health.

The chain couples TRBV10-3 to TRBJ2-1, with D perhaps matching TRBD1 (5 bases). Per germline, CDR1 ENHRY and CDR2 SYGVKD. The V gene lost 4 bases and the J gene lost 0 bases, with 13 bases spanning the gap. The CDR3 extends over 16 amino acids. This CDR3 is CAISVVGPVSYNEQFF. DNA of the CDR3: TGTGCCATCAGTGTAGTGGGGCCGGTCTCCTACAATGAGCAGTTCTTC.

There are many counts of this clone. The rearrangement uses TRBV7-9 and TRBJ2-1; a possible D gene is TRBD2 (5 bases). V was cut by 0 bases and J by 5 bases, with 8 bases left in between. Germline V gene lookup returns CDR1 SEHNR and CDR2 FQNEAQ (reference sequence). The CDR3 sequence is 14 residues long. CDR3 sequence (DNA): TGTGCCAGCAGCTTAGCGGGAGTAAACAATGAGCAGTTCTTC. Translation gives CASSLAGVNNEQFF.

V usage is TRBV7-2 and J usage is TRBJ2-3; no clear D gene. The V end was cut by 1 base, the J end by 8 bases, with 7 bases between. Germline V gives CDR1 SGHTA, CDR2 FQGNSA. The CDR3 covers 12 residues. The CDR3 region is CASSLGTGTQYF. In DNA form, the CDR3 reads TGTGCCAGCAGCTTAGGTACGGGTACGCAGTATTTT.

There are many counts of this clone. V usage is TRBV18 and J usage is TRBJ2-1; D is possibly TRBD2 (6 bases). Germline CDR1 is KGHSH and CDR2 is LQKENI. The CDR3 contains 16 residues. V dropped 0 bases and J dropped 7 bases, with 16 bases sitting between them. The CDR3 sequence is CASSPPGRKSRNEQFF. CDR3 DNA: TGTGCCAGCTCACCACCTGGGAGGAAGTCGAGGAATGAGCAGTTCTTC.

The V gene is TRBV18, the J gene TRBJ2-3; tentative D call: TRBD2 (6 bases). This CDR3 is 15 amino acids long. Germline CDR1 KGHSH, CDR2 LQKENI. The V end lost 1 base, the J end lost 1 base, and 9 bases lay between the germline ends. For the CDR3, the DNA is TGTGCCAGCTCACCACTGGGCGGGGGCACAGATACGCAGTATTTT. It is translated as CASSPLGGGTDTQYF.

There are many counts of this clone. This sequence joins TRBV7-6 and TRBJ1-5; the D is unclear. V was trimmed by 5 bases and J by 4 bases, leaving 12 bases between them. This CDR3 is 14 amino acids long. Per the germline V gene, CDR1 is SGHVS and CDR2 is FNYEAQ. The CDR3 here is CASSQTPGNQPQHF. CDR3 DNA sequence: TGTGCCAGCAGCCAAACCCCCGGAAATCAGCCCCAGCATTTT.

The genes are TRBV5-1 and TRBJ1-2, with D tentatively TRBD1 (5 bases). Germline values: CDR1 SGHRS, CDR2 YFSETQ. V was pared by 1 base and J by 4 bases, with 17 bases between. The CDR3 sequence is 16 residues long. CDR3 in DNA: TGCGCCAGCAGCTTGAATGTCGCAGGGACGTCCTATGGCTACACCTTC. Its protein product is CASSLNVAGTSYGYTF.

The CDR3 DNA reads as TGTGCCAGCAGTTTATCGGGAGACGGGTCACCCCTCCACTTT. It translates to CASSLSGDGSPLHF. The chain combines TRBV28 with TRBJ1-6; D remains unclear. The germline V and J ends were trimmed by 1 base and 10 bases, with 11 bases remaining between them. The CDR3 spans 14 residues. From germline, CDR1 is MDHEN and CDR2 SYDVKM. The full variable domain, rest sourced from reference TRBV28 and TRBJ1-6, is DVKVTQSSRYLVKRTGEKVFLECVQDMDHENMFWYRQDPGLGLRLIYFSYDVKMKEKGDIPEGYSVSREKKERFSLILESASTNQTSMYLCASSLSGDGSPLHFGNGTRLTVT.

This clone showed up many times. The chain is built from TRBV29-1 and TRBJ1-1, with D possibly matching TRBD1 (6 bases). This CDR3 region has 14 residues. The germline CDR1 and CDR2 sequences are SQVTM and ANQGSEA. With 4 bases removed from V and 3 bases from J, the gap between germline ends came to 15 bases. CDR3 region: CSVGRGQYYTEAFF. In nucleotides, the CDR3 is TGCAGCGTTGGCCGTGGACAGTACTACACTGAAGCTTTCTTT. Based on the CDR3 plus reference TRBV29-1 and TRBJ1-1, the full variable domain is SAVISQKPSRDICQRGTSLTIQCQVDSQVTMMFWYRQQPGQSLTLIATANQGSEATYESGFVIDKFPISRPNLTFSTLTVSNMSPEDSSIYLCSVGRGQYYTEAFFGQGTRLTVV.

The chain combines TRBV28 with TRBJ1-2; maybe TRBD1 (6 bases). Germline CDR1 and CDR2: MDHEN and SYDVKM. The CDR3 runs 15 residues. V was shortened by 3 bases and J by 4 bases, with 15 bases between the two germline ends. For the CDR3, the DNA is TGTGCCAGCAGTTTTTCAGGCAGGGGAATCTATGGCTACACCTTC. Its protein product is CASSFSGRGIYGYTF.

The rearrangement joins TRBV10-3 to TRBJ2-2; D unresolved. Germline V gene sequence: CDR1 ENHRY, CDR2 SYGVKD. The CDR3 is made up of 12 amino acids. Trimming removed 7 bases at V and 6 bases at J, with 9 bases between. CDR3 DNA: TGTGCCATCATTTCAAGGGCCGGGGAGCTGTTTTTT. Amino acids: CAIISRAGELFF.

The CDR3 protein is CASRSGGSYEQYF. The CDR3 DNA sequence: TGTGCCAGCAGGTCCGGGGGCTCCTACGAGCAGTACTTC. The rearrangement links TRBV10-3 to TRBJ2-7; possible D gene TRBD2, 6 bases. V lost 10 bases to trimming and J lost 0 bases, with 13 bases between them. The germline V gene encodes CDR1 ENHRY and CDR2 SYGVKD. CDR3 length: 13 residues.

In its sample, this clone was seen a few times. This sequence joins TRBV7-8 and TRBJ2-7; 7 bases match TRBD2. CDR1 is SGHVS, CDR2 FQNEAQ, per germline. The CDR3 sequence is 13 residues long. With 4 bases clipped from V and 3 bases from J, the junction kept 3 bases outside the gene matches. Written as DNA, the CDR3 is TGTGCCAGCAGCTCGTTAGCGGGCTACGAGCAGTACTTC. It yields the protein CASSSLAGYEQYF.

This clone was seen a few times. The J gene is TRBJ2-1, the V gene TRBV5-1; D remains unclear. Germline assignment: CDR1 SGHRS and CDR2 YFSETQ. V was pared by 0 bases and J by 0 bases, with 4 bases between. CDR3 length: 14 amino acids. DNA of the CDR3: TGCGCCAGCAGCTTGGGGAGCTCCTACAATGAGCAGTTCTTC. It is translated as CASSLGSSYNEQFF.

This clone was counted a few times. Within the sample, other DNA sequences also encode this same CDR3. CDR3 nucleotide sequence: TGTGCCAGCAGCCAAGACCCAGGGGGGGCTTTCTTT. Its translation: CASSQDPGGAFF. V is TRBV4-2 and J is TRBJ1-1; 7 bases are a match to TRBD1. The J segment lost 11 bases and the V segment lost 0 bases, leaving 3 bases of the junction unmatched. The CDR3 sequence is 12 residues long. Germline V gene data show CDR1 as LGHNA and CDR2 as YNFKEQ.

In its sample, this clone was seen a few times. The chain joins TRBV5-1 to TRBJ2-1, with TRBD1 identical over 7 bases. The CDR3 loop spans 15 amino acids. Germline loops: CDR1 SGHRS, CDR2 YFSETQ. V was pared by 2 bases and J by 7 bases, with 9 bases of the junction left unmatched. As DNA, the CDR3 is TGCGCCAGCAGCTTCAAGTCGGACAGGATAAATGAGCAGTTCTTC. It encodes CASSFKSDRINEQFF. Variable domain in full (rest from reference TRBV5-1 and TRBJ2-1): KAGVTQTPRYLIKTRGQQVTLSCSPISGHRSVSWYQQTPGQGLQFLFEYFSETQRNKGNFPGRFSGRQFSNSRSEMNVSTLELGDSALYLCASSFKSDRINEQFFGPGTRLTVL.

CDR3 amino acids: CASSLGDSYNEQFF. The DNA for the CDR3 is TGTGCCAGCAGTTTGGGGGATTCCTACAATGAGCAGTTCTTC. The chain employs TRBV28 and TRBJ2-1, with D possibly being TRBD1 or TRBD2 (5 bases each). Per germline, CDR1 MDHEN and CDR2 SYDVKM. Trimming took 3 bases from V and 1 from J, leaving 7 bases between them. The CDR3 is made up of 14 amino acids.

Only a few counts were recorded for this clone. The rearrangement links TRBV5-1 to TRBJ2-3, with a possible D match to TRBD1 (5 bases). V dropped 4 bases and J dropped 0 bases, with 15 bases sitting between them. This CDR3 is built from 16 residues. Germline loops: CDR1 SGHRS, CDR2 YFSETQ. The chain's CDR3 is CASSPGQLSSTDTQYF. In nucleotides, the CDR3 is TGCGCCAGCAGCCCCGGACAACTCTCTAGCACAGATACGCAGTATTTT. Full variable domain (rest looked up from reference TRBV5-1 and TRBJ2-3): KAGVTQTPRYLIKTRGQQVTLSCSPISGHRSVSWYQQTPGQGLQFLFEYFSETQRNKGNFPGRFSGRQFSNSRSEMNVSTLELGDSALYLCASSPGQLSSTDTQYFGPGTRLTVL.

The chain's CDR3 is CASSPPSGKQQYF. In DNA, the CDR3 is TGTGCCAGCAGCCCCCCCTCGGGAAAGCAGCAGTACTTC. The gene calls are TRBV4-2 and TRBJ2-5, with D perhaps matching TRBD2 (5 bases). CDR1 is LGHNA and CDR2 is YNFKEQ in the germline V gene. The CDR3 is made up of 13 amino acids. Trimming shortened V by 4 bases and J by 11 bases, and 17 bases separated the two germline ends.

The V and J genes are TRBV7-2 and TRBJ1-2; the D gene is possibly TRBD1 (6 bases). This CDR3 contains 14 residues. Deletions cut 5 bases from V and 8 bases from J, with 18 bases between. The germline CDR1 and CDR2 sequences are SGHTA and FQGNSA. CDR3 sequence (DNA): TGTGCCAGCAGCCCGACCCGGGGGGGGCAAGGCTACACCTTC. It specifies CASSPTRGGQGYTF.

This clone has a count of ten or more. The chain couples TRBV30 to TRBJ2-3; 9 positions agree with TRBD1. With 3 bases clipped from V and 4 bases from J, the junction kept 5 bases outside the gene matches. The CDR3 covers 14 residues. Germline assignment: CDR1 GTSNPN and CDR2 SVGIG (reference sequence). Here the CDR3 DNA reads TGTGCCTGGAGGATCACAGGGGGCCCAGATACGCAGTATTTT. Translated: CAWRITGGPDTQYF.

This clone was seen a handful of times. The sample contains more than one DNA sequence encoding this CDR3. The chain carries TRBV29-1 and TRBJ2-7; 11 bases align to TRBD1. CDR1 is SQVTM and CDR2 is ANQGSEA in the germline V gene. This CDR3 region has 13 residues. Trimming at V came to 7 bases and at J to 3 bases, leaving 5 bases not matched to a gene. CDR3 nucleotides: TGCAGCGCTAGGACAGGGGGCAGCTACGAGCAGTACTTC. Protein sequence: CSARTGGSYEQYF.

This clone has a handful of counts. J is TRBJ2-5 and V is TRBV4-3; 14 bases line up with TRBD2. V trimming: 3 bases; J trimming: 0 bases; junction bases outside the gene matches: 6. Per germline, CDR1 LGHNA and CDR2 YSLEER. The CDR3 length is 18 residues. The CDR3 bases are TGCGCCAGCAGCCACCAGACTAGCGGGGGGGGTTACCAAGAGACCCAGTACTTC. Its translation: CASSHQTSGGGYQETQYF.

This clone turned up a few times. The genes are TRBV10-3 and TRBJ2-3, with TRBD2 matching 8 bases. V was pared by 10 bases and J by 0 bases, with 3 bases of the junction left unmatched. CDR3 size: 13 residues. Looked up from germline, CDR1 is ENHRY and CDR2 is SYGVKD. The CDR3 spells CATGGGSTDTQYF. The CDR3 DNA sequence: TGTGCCACCGGGGGGGGTAGCACAGATACGCAGTATTTT.

This clone has only a few counts. This sequence joins TRBV15 and TRBJ2-5, with 12 positions matching TRBD2. The V gene's germline CDR1 is LNHNV and CDR2 YYDKDF (reference sequence). V lost 1 base to trimming and J lost 4 bases; unmatched junction nucleotides: 10. This CDR3 region has 18 residues. The CDR3 sequence is CATSRGDFGLAGRETQYF. CDR3 coding DNA: TGTGCCACCAGCAGAGGTGATTTCGGACTAGCGGGAAGAGAGACCCAGTACTTC.

V usage is TRBV4-3 and J usage is TRBJ1-5; D ambiguous. CDR3 length: 15 amino acids. Between the trimmed V and J ends, which lost 0 bases and 2 bases, there was a span of 8 bases. Germline values: CDR1 LGHNA, CDR2 YSLEER. CDR3 nucleotides: TGCGCCAGCAGCCAAGAGAGGGTGGGCAATCAGCCCCAGCATTTT. Translating gives CASSQERVGNQPQHF.